This TCR beta chain originates from a study of blood T cell repertoires in COVID-19. Study-wide context: In each case, the material was cDNA or gDNA derived from T cells, B-cell-depleted T cells, or PBMCs.

V lost 0 bases to trimming and J lost 6 bases, with 4 bases between them. The CDR3 consists of 12 residues. Germline V gene lookup returns CDR1 SEHNR and CDR2 FQNEAQ (reference sequence). Assay: immunoSEQ multiplex PCR; the TCRdb copy retains only in-frame clones and omits some. The data hold some 260,000 clones, with approximately 86% observed a single time. The chain recombines TRBV7-9 with TRBJ2-3, with D unresolved. This clonotype was sampled from an elderly man with acute or convalescent COVID-19. Sequencing used peripheral blood. DNA of the CDR3: TGTGCCAGCAGCTTAGCGAGTGATACGCAGTATTTT. Residues: CASSLASDTQYF.